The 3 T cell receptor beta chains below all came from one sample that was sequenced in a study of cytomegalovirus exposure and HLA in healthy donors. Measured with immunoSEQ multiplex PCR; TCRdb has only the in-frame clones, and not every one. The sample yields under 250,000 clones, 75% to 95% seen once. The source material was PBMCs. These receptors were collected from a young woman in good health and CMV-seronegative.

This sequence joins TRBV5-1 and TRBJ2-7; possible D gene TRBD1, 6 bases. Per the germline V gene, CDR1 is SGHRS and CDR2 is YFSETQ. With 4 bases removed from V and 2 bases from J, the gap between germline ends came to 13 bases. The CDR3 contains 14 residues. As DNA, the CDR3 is TGCGCCAGCAGCCTAATGACAGGTCCCTACGAGCAGTACTTC. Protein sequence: CASSLMTGPYEQYF.

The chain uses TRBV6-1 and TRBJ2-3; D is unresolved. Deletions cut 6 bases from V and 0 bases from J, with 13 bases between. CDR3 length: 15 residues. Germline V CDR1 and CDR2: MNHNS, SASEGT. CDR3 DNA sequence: TGTGCCAGCAGGGATACACAGTTTAGCACAGATACGCAGTATTTT. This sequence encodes CASRDTQFSTDTQYF.

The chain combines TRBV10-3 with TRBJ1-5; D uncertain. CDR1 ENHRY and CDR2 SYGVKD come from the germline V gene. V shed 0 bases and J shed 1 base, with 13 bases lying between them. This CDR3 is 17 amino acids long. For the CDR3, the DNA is TGTGCCATCAGTGAGTCGAGGGAAGGGCCAAGCAATCAGCCCCAGCATTTT. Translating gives CAISESREGPSNQPQHF.